This entry features one T cell receptor (beta chain) sequence. This entry is derived from a study of blood T cell repertoires in COVID-19. About the research overall: Donors in Cohort 3 who had recovered were those with two negative PCRs, healthcare professional clearance, or resolution of their symptoms. Samples taken during acute and convalescent COVID-19 were collected in the United States, Italy and Spain.

In the original analysis: Cell counts per sample came from amplifying reference gene primers. Some clones are missing from TCRdb's copy, which holds only in-frame ones; the method was immunoSEQ multiplex PCR. For V, J and clone size, that table is used; D and trimming come from the DNA. The sample has some 200,000 clones; roughly 87% are singletons. V dropped 3 bases and J dropped 0 bases, with 15 bases sitting between them. Germline CDR1 DFQATT, CDR2 SNEGSKA (reference sequence). The CDR3 spans 15 residues. The V call is TRBV20-1, the J call TRBJ2-7; D gene uncertain. Source material: PBMCs or T cells enriched from blood (not recorded which). This receptor was taken from a man aged 25-45 years in a cohort exposed to, infected with or recovered from COVID-19 (not recorded which). CDR3 amino acids: CSASRYRGHSYEQYF. The CDR3, as DNA: TGCAGTGCTAGTCGCTATCGCGGTCACTCCTACGAGCAGTACTTC.